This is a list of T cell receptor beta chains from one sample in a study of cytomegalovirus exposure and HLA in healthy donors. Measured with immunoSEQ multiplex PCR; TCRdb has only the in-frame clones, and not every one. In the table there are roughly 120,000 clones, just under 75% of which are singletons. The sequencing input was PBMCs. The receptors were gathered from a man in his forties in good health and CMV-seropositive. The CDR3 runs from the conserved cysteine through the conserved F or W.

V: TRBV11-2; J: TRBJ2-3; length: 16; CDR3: CASSFLAATSTDTQYF
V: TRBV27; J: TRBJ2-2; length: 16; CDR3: CASTRGGREDTGELFF
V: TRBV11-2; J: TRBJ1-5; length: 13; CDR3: CASSPTRSQPQHF
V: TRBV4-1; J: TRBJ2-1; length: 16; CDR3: CASSRTSGSSYNEQFF
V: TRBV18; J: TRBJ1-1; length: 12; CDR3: CASSPSQKKAFF
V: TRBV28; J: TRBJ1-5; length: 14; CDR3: CASRIGDRDQPQHF
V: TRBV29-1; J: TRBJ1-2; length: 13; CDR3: CSAPVHIYGDPAF
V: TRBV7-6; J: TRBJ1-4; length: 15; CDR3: CASSPTDRAPEKLFF
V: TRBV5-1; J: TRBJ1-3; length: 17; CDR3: CASSLGQRAYPGNTIYF
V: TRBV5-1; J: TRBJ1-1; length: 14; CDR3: CASSSGQGNTEAFF
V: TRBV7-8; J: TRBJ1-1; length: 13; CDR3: CASSLYVQTEAFF
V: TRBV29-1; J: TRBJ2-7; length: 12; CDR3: CSVEGSNYEQYF
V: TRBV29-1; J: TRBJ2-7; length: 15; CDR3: CSVEAPGTGENEQYF
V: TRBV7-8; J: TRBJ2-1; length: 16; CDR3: CASSLGSSGGYNEQFF
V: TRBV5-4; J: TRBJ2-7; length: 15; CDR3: CASSLEASGGYEQYF
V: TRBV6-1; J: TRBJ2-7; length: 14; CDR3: CASSDRGRGNEQYF
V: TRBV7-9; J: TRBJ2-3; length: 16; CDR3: CASSRGASGPTDTQYF
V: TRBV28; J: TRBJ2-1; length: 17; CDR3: CASSLLGTGSSYNEQFF
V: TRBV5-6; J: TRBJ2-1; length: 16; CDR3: CASSFGWGGPGNEQFF
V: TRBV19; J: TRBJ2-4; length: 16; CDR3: CASSRTRNLAKNIQYF
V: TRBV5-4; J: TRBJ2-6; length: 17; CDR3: CASSLSLAGAGANVLTF
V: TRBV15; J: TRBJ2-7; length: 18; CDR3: CATSTQDTGLAMSFRQYF
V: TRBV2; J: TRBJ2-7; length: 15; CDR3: CASSELGQGAGEQYF
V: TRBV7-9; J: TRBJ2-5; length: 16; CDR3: CASSRGLAGHQETQYF
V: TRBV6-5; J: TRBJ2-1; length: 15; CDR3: CASSPGTSSYNEQFF
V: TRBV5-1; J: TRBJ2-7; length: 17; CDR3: CASSSRDRGRGSYEQYF
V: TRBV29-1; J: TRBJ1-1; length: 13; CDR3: CSVEGLRESEAFF
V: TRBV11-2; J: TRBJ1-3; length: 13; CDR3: CASSPLSGNTIYF
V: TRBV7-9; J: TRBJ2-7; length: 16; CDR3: CASSLEGEKGLWEQYF
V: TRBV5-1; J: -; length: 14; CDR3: CASSSAGTGTEQYF
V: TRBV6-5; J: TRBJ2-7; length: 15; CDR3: CASSYGRDGVWEQYF
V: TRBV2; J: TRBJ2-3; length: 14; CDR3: CAIYAGTSTDTQYF
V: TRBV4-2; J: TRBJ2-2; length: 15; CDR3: CASSQVNRDTGELFF
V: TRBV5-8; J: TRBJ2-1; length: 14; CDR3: CASSLQANNNEQFF
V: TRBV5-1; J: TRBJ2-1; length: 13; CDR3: CASSPGGYNEQFF